This T cell receptor beta chain was retrieved from a study of T-cell reconstitution after alpha-beta-depleted transplantation in children. The germline gives CDR1 ENHRY, CDR2 SYGVKD. After removal of 5 bases from V and 3 bases from J, the junction contained 8 bases not matched to a gene. This CDR3 has 17 residues. This clonotype turned up a few times. Unique molecular identifiers were incorporated during preparation of the TCRbeta library. TCRdb used MiXCR to reprocess the PCR reads, holding one entry per CDR3 protein. The sample yields about 260,000 distinct CDR3 sequences, around 10% seen once. The chain is built from TRBV10-3 and TRBJ2-1, with TRBD1 identical over 12 bases. The TCR comes from a male patient between 2 and 10 years old who had a stem cell transplant for chronic granulomatous disease, so the T cells may come from the graft donor. Sequenced material: peripheral blood, taken 180 days after TCRalphabeta/CD19-depleted stem cell transplant. CDR3 in amino acids: CAISPGQGATSYNEQFF. The CDR3 DNA reads as TGTGCCATCAGTCCGGGACAGGGGGCAACCAGCTACAATGAGCAGTTCTTC.